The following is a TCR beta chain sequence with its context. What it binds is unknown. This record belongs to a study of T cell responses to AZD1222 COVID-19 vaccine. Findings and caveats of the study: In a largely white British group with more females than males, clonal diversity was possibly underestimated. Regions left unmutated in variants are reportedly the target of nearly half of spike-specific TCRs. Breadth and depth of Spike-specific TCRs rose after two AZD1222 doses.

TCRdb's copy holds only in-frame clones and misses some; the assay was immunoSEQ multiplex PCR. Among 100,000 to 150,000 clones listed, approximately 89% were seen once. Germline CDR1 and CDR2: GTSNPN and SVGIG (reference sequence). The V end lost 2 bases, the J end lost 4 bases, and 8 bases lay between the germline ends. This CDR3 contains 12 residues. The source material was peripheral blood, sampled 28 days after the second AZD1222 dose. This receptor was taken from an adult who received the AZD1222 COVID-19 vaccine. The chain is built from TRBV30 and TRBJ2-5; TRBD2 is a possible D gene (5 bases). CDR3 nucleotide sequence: TGTGCCTGGAGTTCGGCGGGAGAGACCCAGTACTTC. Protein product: CAWSSAGETQYF.